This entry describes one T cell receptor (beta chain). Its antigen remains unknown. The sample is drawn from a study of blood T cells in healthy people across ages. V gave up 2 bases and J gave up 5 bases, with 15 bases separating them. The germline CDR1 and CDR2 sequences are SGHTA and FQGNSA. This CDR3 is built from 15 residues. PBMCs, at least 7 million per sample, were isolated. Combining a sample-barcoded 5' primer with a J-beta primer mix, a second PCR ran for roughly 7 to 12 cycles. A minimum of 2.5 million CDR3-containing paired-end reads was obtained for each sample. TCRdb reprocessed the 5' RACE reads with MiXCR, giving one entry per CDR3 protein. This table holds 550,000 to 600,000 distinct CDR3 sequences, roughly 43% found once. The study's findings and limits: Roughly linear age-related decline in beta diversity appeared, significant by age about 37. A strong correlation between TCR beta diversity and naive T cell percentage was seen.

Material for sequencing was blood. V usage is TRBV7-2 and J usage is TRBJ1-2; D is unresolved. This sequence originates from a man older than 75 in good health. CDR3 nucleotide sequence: TGTGCCAGCAGCTTAACCTCTAAGACGGGTTATGGCTACACCTTC. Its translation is CASSLTSKTGYGYTF.